This TCR beta chain emerged from a study of cytomegalovirus exposure and HLA in healthy donors. The overall study: A subsequent analysis stated that the 120 or so validation repertoires were run on the same platform as the roughly 670 first-cohort repertoires. Whole-study findings and limits: The classifier reportedly diagnosed cytomegalovirus status with high sensitivity and specificity. It was found in a later analysis that first-cohort TCR clusters tended to co-occur in the approximately 120 validation repertoires.

This clone was recorded only once. Its antigen is as yet unknown. The method was immunoSEQ multiplex PCR; TCRdb's version includes in-frame clones alone and lacks a portion of them. Here the sample spans tens of thousands of clones, 94% being singletons. Germline CDR1 reads SQVTM; CDR2 reads ANQGSEA. With V trimmed by 5 bases and J by 3 bases, 12 bases remained unmatched. This CDR3 has 16 amino acids. The chain links TRBV29-1 to TRBJ2-3, with 9 bases aligning to TRBD1. Specimen: PBMCs. The receptor was isolated from a young man in good health and CMV-seropositive. Written as DNA, the CDR3 is TGCAGCGTTCGTGGGACAGGGAGAATTGAGACAGATACGCAGTATTTT. Encoded protein: CSVRGTGRIETDTQYF.